Listed here are 7 T cell receptor beta chains from one sample, sequenced in a study of T cell responses to AZD1222 COVID-19 vaccine. Using immunoSEQ multiplex PCR, the repertoire was profiled, and TCRdb retains in-frame clones only, with some absent. Here the sample spans roughly 70,000 clones, approximately 90% being singletons. The starting material was peripheral blood, obtained 28 days after the second AZD1222 dose. Every receptor here comes from an adult who received the AZD1222 COVID-19 vaccine.

The chain uses TRBV29-1 and TRBJ2-7; 7 bases map to TRBD1. V was pared by 2 bases and J by 0 bases, with 1 base of the junction left unmatched. Germline V CDR1 and CDR2: SQVTM, ANQGSEA. The CDR3 has 13 amino acids. The CDR3 loop reads CSVEKGASYEQYF. For the CDR3, the DNA is TGCAGCGTTGAAAAGGGGGCCTCCTACGAGCAGTACTTC.

This sequence joins TRBV12-3 or TRBV12-4 and TRBJ1-1, with D unclear. Trimming cost V 4 bases and J 11 bases, with 14 bases left between them. This CDR3 is built from 12 residues. In DNA form, the CDR3 reads TGTGCCAGCAGTTCTGGCCTAGTCGGGGCTTTCTTT. Its translation: CASSSGLVGAFF.

The rearrangement links TRBV7-9 to TRBJ1-4; no reliable D call. Trimming removed 4 bases from V and 5 bases from J, with 14 bases in between. Germline loops: CDR1 SEHNR, CDR2 FQNEAQ (reference sequence). CDR3 length: 15 amino acids. The CDR3 loop reads CASSSREVANEKLFF. For the CDR3, the DNA is TGTGCCAGCAGCTCGCGAGAGGTGGCCAATGAAAAACTGTTTTTT.

The genes are TRBV28 and TRBJ1-2, with TRBD1 matching 7 bases. Germline loops: CDR1 MDHEN, CDR2 SYDVKM. CDR3 size: 15 residues. V shed 2 bases and J 4 bases; nucleotides not matched to a gene: 7. CDR3: CASSLNEGASYGYTF. The CDR3 DNA reads as TGTGCCAGCAGTTTAAACGAGGGGGCGAGCTATGGCTACACCTTC.

This chain joins TRBV19 and TRBJ1-5; 7 bases are shared with TRBD1. In germline, CDR1 is LNHDA, CDR2 SQIVND (reference sequence). Trimming removed 4 bases from V and 4 bases from J; junction bases left unmatched: 10. CDR3 length: 16 amino acids. CDR3: CASSRHPTGRNQPQHF. The CDR3 nucleotides are TGTGCCAGTAGTAGACACCCGACAGGGAGGAATCAGCCCCAGCATTTT.

This chain links TRBV19 with TRBJ2-1, with 7 nucleotides matching TRBD2. J gave up 4 bases and V 5 bases, and 14 bases lay outside the gene matches. Germline loops: CDR1 LNHDA, CDR2 SQIVND (reference sequence). This CDR3 region has 17 residues. The CDR3 sequence is CASSSSGHIQAYNEQFF. The CDR3 coding sequence is TGTGCCAGTAGTTCTAGCGGCCATATTCAGGCGTACAATGAGCAGTTCTTC.

The chain couples TRBV5-1 to TRBJ1-2; maybe TRBD1 (5 bases). V lost 4 bases, J lost 9 bases, and 22 bases lay in between. The CDR3 length is 15 residues. CDR1 and CDR2 from the germline V gene are SGHRS and YFSETQ. This CDR3 is CASSASTTRGTSYTF. CDR3 nucleotide sequence: TGCGCCAGCAGCGCGTCGACGACCCGGGGGACTAGCTACACCTTC.